This TCR beta chain was obtained from a study of cytomegalovirus exposure and HLA in healthy donors. Vbeta (60) and Jbeta (13) primers were used in the PCR. This table comes from immunoSEQ multiplex PCR, and its TCRdb copy is limited to in-frame clones, with some not included. Of 24,000 or so clones in the sample, 75% to 80% were seen once. The sample consisted of PBMCs. This sequence was found in a male donor in good health and CMV-seronegative.

This CDR3 is CASRARERINQPQHF. The CDR3 nucleotides read TGTGCCAGCCGAGCTCGGGAAAGAATCAATCAGCCCCAGCATTTT. The rearrangement uses TRBV6-1 and TRBJ1-5; D is ambiguous. Germline CDR1 and CDR2: MNHNS and SASEGT. Trimming removed 8 bases from V and 3 bases from J, with 17 bases in between. The CDR3 consists of 15 residues.